Sequencing of this TCR beta chain was carried out in a study of radiotherapy plus CTLA-4 blockade in lung cancer. The CDR3 has 14 amino acids. V lost 5 bases and J lost 0, with 12 bases in between. CDR1 is SGHRS, CDR2 YFSETQ, per germline. The protocol was immunoSEQ multiplex PCR, while the TCRdb copy is restricted to in-frame clones and leaves out a portion. The repertoire holds about 62,000 clones, with 65% to 85% as singletons. The chain has TRBV5-1 and TRBJ2-7; no reliable D call. The source material was peripheral blood, sampled from a patient treated with radiotherapy plus ipilimumab. This clonotype originated in a human donor with non-small cell lung cancer who had a complete response to radiotherapy plus ipilimumab. The CDR3 loop reads CASRASFGSYEQYF. CDR3 sequence (DNA): TGCGCCAGCAGGGCCTCCTTTGGCTCCTACGAGCAGTACTTC.